A single sample gave rise to the 24 T cell receptor beta chains below, sequenced in a study of cytomegalovirus exposure and HLA in healthy donors. The study ran its PCR with 60 Vbeta and 13 Jbeta primers. Repertoires were generated with immunoSEQ multiplex PCR, while TCRdb's copy carries only in-frame clones and drops some. The sample includes about 300,000 clones, roughly 89% seen only once; the top ten take around 3.7%. What was sequenced was PBMCs. These receptors were obtained from a middle-aged man in good health and CMV-seropositive.

DNA for the CDR3: TGTGCCAGCGGAGGCTGGACTGCAAACACTGAAGCTTTCTTT. Amino acid sequence: CASGGWTANTEAFF. The chain uses TRBV25-1 and TRBJ1-1; D not resolved. Trimming removed 8 bases from V and 2 bases from J, with 15 bases in between. This CDR3 is 14 amino acids long. Germline V gene lookup returns CDR1 MGHDK and CDR2 SYGVNS.

This rearrangement joins TRBV19 to TRBJ2-7; possible D gene TRBD2, 6 bases. CDR1 is LNHDA and CDR2 is SQIVND in the germline V gene (reference sequence). This CDR3 has 12 amino acids. The germline V and J ends were trimmed by 10 bases and 2 bases, with 12 bases remaining between them. CDR3 nucleotides: TGTGCCACAAGTCGCGGGACCTACGAGCAGTACTTC. This sequence encodes CATSRGTYEQYF.

The genes are TRBV25-1 and TRBJ2-7, with 9 bases fitting TRBD2. The V gene's germline CDR1 is MGHDK and CDR2 SYGVNS. Trimming removed 6 bases from V and 7 bases from J; junction bases left unmatched: 16. The CDR3 is 16 residues long. CDR3: CASRGSGGPNLWEQYF. CDR3 DNA: TGTGCCAGCAGGGGTAGCGGGGGACCCAATCTCTGGGAGCAGTACTTC.

The V and J genes are TRBV30 and TRBJ2-7; 14 bases are a match to TRBD2. Losses at the gene ends were 3 bases for V and 3 bases for J; bases not matched to a gene: 7. The CDR3 has 16 amino acids. The V gene's germline CDR1 is GTSNPN and CDR2 SVGIG (reference sequence). The CDR3, as DNA: TGTGCCTGGAGCGGGACTAGCGGGAGACTACTCTACGAGCAGTACTTC. Translating gives CAWSGTSGRLLYEQYF.

The V and J genes are TRBV7-9 and TRBJ1-2, with TRBD1 identical over 9 bases. Germline assignment: CDR1 SEHNR and CDR2 FQNEAQ (reference sequence). This CDR3 has 16 residues. V trimming: 8 bases; J trimming: 4 bases; junction bases outside the gene matches: 14. The CDR3 loop reads CASHPPGQGPLYGYTF. The CDR3 DNA reads TGTGCCAGCCACCCTCCGGGACAGGGCCCTCTCTATGGCTACACCTTC.

Only one count was recorded for this clone. The chain uses TRBV5-6 and TRBJ2-1, with D possibly matching TRBD2 (5 bases). V was trimmed by 0 bases and J by 8 bases, leaving 9 bases between them. This CDR3 spans 13 amino acids. CDR1 SGHDT and CDR2 YYEEEE come from the germline V gene. The CDR3 coding sequence is TGTGCCAGCAGCTTGGGGCTAGCCCATGAGCAGTTCTTC. Encoded protein: CASSLGLAHEQFF.

V usage is TRBV28 and J usage is TRBJ2-7, with unresolved D. The CDR3 is 13 amino acids. V shed 6 bases and J shed 0 bases, with 9 bases lying between them. Germline CDR1 and CDR2: MDHEN and SYDVKM. The CDR3 is CASRPFSSYEQYF. The CDR3 DNA is TGTGCCAGCAGGCCTTTCAGCTCCTACGAGCAGTACTTC.

V is TRBV30 and J is TRBJ2-1; 10 positions agree with TRBD2. The J segment lost 9 bases and the V segment lost 0 bases, leaving 5 bases of the junction unmatched. Germline CDR1 and CDR2: GTSNPN and SVGIG (reference sequence). The CDR3 loop spans 14 amino acids. The CDR3 DNA sequence: TGTGCCTGGAGTGTTAGCGGGAGGATAGGTGAGCAGTTCTTC. Residues: CAWSVSGRIGEQFF.

This chain joins TRBV28 and TRBJ2-6, with a tentative D call TRBD2 (5 bases). V was clipped by 2 bases and J by 0 bases, with 14 bases between them. This CDR3 spans 18 amino acids. The germline CDR1 and CDR2 sequences are MDHEN and SYDVKM. The DNA for the CDR3 is TGTGCCAGCAGTTTAGGAGGCAGATTTAGCTCTGGGGCCAACGTCCTGACTTTC. Amino acid sequence: CASSLGGRFSSGANVLTF. Together with reference TRBV28 and TRBJ2-6, the CDR3 gives the full variable domain: DVKVTQSSRYLVKRTGEKVFLECVQDMDHENMFWYRQDPGLGLRLIYFSYDVKMKEKGDIPEGYSVSREKKERFSLILESASTNQTSMYLCASSLGGRFSSGANVLTFGAGSRLTVL.

The rearrangement uses TRBV27 and TRBJ1-2; TRBD1 matches at 7 bases. The V segment lost 8 bases and the J segment 2 bases; nucleotides outside the gene matches: 5. The CDR3 has 13 amino acids. The germline V gene encodes CDR1 MNHEY and CDR2 SMNVEV (reference sequence). The CDR3 region is CASADRVNYGYTF. The CDR3 DNA sequence: TGTGCCAGCGCTGACAGGGTGAACTATGGCTACACCTTC.

This clone showed up just once. The chain has TRBV7-2 and TRBJ2-1; TRBD1 agrees at 7 bases. Trimming cost V 5 bases and J 4 bases; bases outside gene matches: 8. The CDR3 sequence is 15 residues long. Germline lookup yields CDR1 SGHTA and CDR2 FQGNSA. CDR3 protein: CASSPDRIEYNEQFF. In DNA, the CDR3 is TGTGCCAGCAGCCCGGACAGGATCGAATACAATGAGCAGTTCTTC.

Only a few counts were recorded for this clone. The chain couples TRBV28 to TRBJ1-1; TRBD1 agrees at 11 bases. Trimming took 5 bases from V and 10 from J; bases not matched to a gene: 3. This CDR3 comprises 12 residues. Germline values: CDR1 MDHEN, CDR2 SYDVKM. CDR3 amino acids: CASSTGTGGAFF. The CDR3 DNA reads as TGTGCCAGCAGTACCGGGACAGGGGGAGCTTTCTTT.

This clone has only one observation. The V and J genes are TRBV5-4 and TRBJ2-5, with 10 bases matching TRBD2. CDR3 length: 16 amino acids. Unmatched junction bases numbered 6, after V lost 3 bases and J lost 1 base. Germline loops: CDR1 SGHNT, CDR2 YYREEE (reference sequence). The CDR3 coding sequence is TGTGCCAGCAGCTCGCCCTTAGCGGGGGGCCAAGAGACCCAGTACTTC. Amino acid sequence: CASSSPLAGGQETQYF. The variable domain in full, with the rest retrieved from reference TRBV5-4 and TRBJ2-5, is ETGVTQSPTHLIKTRGQQVTLRCSSQSGHNTVSWYQQALGQGPQFIFQYYREEENGRGNFPPRFSGLQFPNYSSELNVNALELDDSALYLCASSSPLAGGQETQYFGPGTRLLVL.

V is TRBV4-1 and J is TRBJ1-1; the D is unclear. CDR1 is MGHRA and CDR2 is YSYEKL in the germline V gene. V was cut by 0 bases and J by 9 bases, with 8 bases left in between. The CDR3 is 12 amino acids. CDR3 sequence (DNA): TGCGCCAGCAGCCAAGATGGGCAGCAAGCTTTCTTT. Protein: CASSQDGQQAFF.

The DNA for the CDR3 is TGCGCCAGCAGCTGGGGGCAGGGGAACGAGCAGTACTTC. Translation gives CASSWGQGNEQYF. The rearrangement uses TRBV5-1 and TRBJ2-7; a weak D match, TRBD1 (6 bases). With 3 bases removed from V and 5 bases from J, the gap between germline ends came to 12 bases. Germline-derived CDR1 and CDR2 are SGHRS and YFSETQ. The CDR3 covers 13 residues.

The chain links TRBV28 to TRBJ2-6; 9 positions match TRBD2. Losses at the gene ends were 3 bases for V and 3 bases for J; bases not matched to a gene: 6. Germline V gene sequence: CDR1 MDHEN, CDR2 SYDVKM. This CDR3 contains 17 residues. CDR3 sequence: CASSFIPAGGGANVLTF. Written as DNA, the CDR3 is TGTGCCAGCAGTTTTATCCCAGCGGGAGGTGGGGCCAACGTCCTGACTTTC. Variable domain in full (rest from reference TRBV28 and TRBJ2-6): DVKVTQSSRYLVKRTGEKVFLECVQDMDHENMFWYRQDPGLGLRLIYFSYDVKMKEKGDIPEGYSVSREKKERFSLILESASTNQTSMYLCASSFIPAGGGANVLTFGAGSRLTVL.

The chain links TRBV7-3 to TRBJ2-5, with TRBD2 matching over 11 bases. The CDR3 runs to 15 residues. Germline values: CDR1 SGHTA, CDR2 FQGTGA. Losses at the gene ends were 5 bases for V and 4 bases for J; bases not matched to a gene: 6. The DNA of the CDR3 is TGTGCCAGCAGCCCCACTAGCGGGAGTAGAGAGACCCAGTACTTC. It translates to CASSPTSGSRETQYF.

The chain carries TRBV19 and TRBJ2-1; 7 nucleotides line up with TRBD1. After removal of 6 bases from V and 4 bases from J, the junction contained 9 bases not matched to a gene. CDR1 is LNHDA and CDR2 is SQIVND in the germline V gene (reference sequence). The CDR3 extends over 15 amino acids. CDR3 loop: CASRPRDSVYNEQFF. CDR3 sequence (DNA): TGTGCCAGTAGGCCTAGGGACAGCGTTTACAATGAGCAGTTCTTC.

Of note for this clone: Other DNA sequences in this specimen translate into the identical CDR3. The chain recombines TRBV28 with TRBJ1-4, with D possibly being TRBD1 (6 bases). The CDR3 extends over 16 amino acids. In germline, CDR1 is MDHEN, CDR2 SYDVKM. Trimming stripped 3 bases from V and 8 bases from J, with 19 bases between. The CDR3 bases are TGTGCCAGCAGTTTGTTGGGGGAATCGGACAGAGAAAAACTGTTTTTT. Protein sequence: CASSLLGESDREKLFF.

The rearrangement links TRBV2 to TRBJ2-7, with D possibly TRBD1 on 6 matching bases. V was trimmed by 4 bases and J by 2 bases, leaving 12 bases between them. The CDR3 loop spans 14 amino acids. Germline V CDR1 and CDR2: SNHLY, FYNNEI. The CDR3 nucleotides read TGTGCCAGCAGTGCACAGGGCTTTACCTACGAGCAGTACTTC. Protein: CASSAQGFTYEQYF.

The J gene is TRBJ2-5, the V gene TRBV2; TRBD2 aligns across 10 bases. The last part of the DNA fits TRBJ2-7 better; the J call may be wrong. The CDR3 has 16 amino acids. CDR1 and CDR2 (germline): SNHLY, FYNNEI. Here the CDR3 DNA reads TGTGCCAGCAGTGGGACTAGCGGAGGGATAACCTACGAGCAGTACTTC. This sequence encodes CASSGTSGGITYEQYF.

The DNA for the CDR3 is TGTGCCAGCAGTTCTTTCGGGACAGGGATGGACAATGAGCAGTTCTTC. This encodes CASSSFGTGMDNEQFF. J is TRBJ2-1 and V is TRBV27; 9 bases fit TRBD1. Looked up from germline, CDR1 is MNHEY and CDR2 is SMNVEV (reference sequence). The ends lost 4 bases at V and 5 bases at J; junction bases unmatched: 9. CDR3 length equals 16 residues.

The chain links TRBV6-1 to TRBJ2-7; TRBD1 agrees at 9 bases. From germline, CDR1 is MNHNS and CDR2 SASEGT. The CDR3 sequence is 14 residues long. J gave up 2 bases and V 3 bases, and 2 bases lay outside the gene matches. The CDR3 protein is CASSDGTGPYEQYF. The CDR3 nucleotides are TGTGCCAGCAGTGACGGGACAGGGCCCTACGAGCAGTACTTC.

The chain recombines TRBV28 with TRBJ1-2, with 8 bases matching TRBD1. The CDR3 consists of 14 residues. J was trimmed by 8 bases and V by 4 bases; bases with no gene match: 9. The germline CDR1 and CDR2 sequences are MDHEN and SYDVKM. CDR3: CASSSPQGAGGYTF. CDR3 nucleotide sequence: TGTGCCAGCAGTTCCCCCCAGGGGGCGGGCGGCTACACCTTC.